This T cell receptor beta chain was recorded in a study of blood T cell repertoires in COVID-19. Overall study: The United States, Italy and Spain were the sources of the acute and convalescent COVID-19 samples. PBMCs, B-cell-depleted T cells, or T cells provided the cDNA or gDNA that made up the material.

Followed longitudinally, the Seattle patients had been enrolled during active infection. This table comes from immunoSEQ multiplex PCR, and its TCRdb copy is limited to in-frame clones, with some not included. The table shows about 230,000 clones, with 70% to 90% occurring only once. CDR3 size: 17 residues. Looked up from germline, CDR1 is SGHVS and CDR2 is FNYEAQ. The ends were cut back, 5 bases at V and 3 bases at J, with 23 bases in the middle. The clonotype comes from a man aged 50 to 60 with COVID-19, enrolled during active disease. This sequence joins TRBV7-6 and TRBJ2-7; D is perhaps TRBD2 (6 bases). The sequenced material came from peripheral blood. CDR3 sequence: CASSQLPPGGPYYEQYF. CDR3 nucleotide sequence: TGTGCCAGCAGCCAACTTCCTCCCGGGGGACCCTACTACGAGCAGTACTTC.